The rows below give T cell receptor beta chains drawn from one sample of a study of blood T cells in healthy people across ages. TCRdb reprocessed the 5' RACE reads with MiXCR, giving one entry per CDR3 protein. Of roughly 700,000 distinct CDR3 sequences detected, 32% appear once; the ten largest clones hold approximately 15%. What was sequenced was blood. These receptors came from a woman at least 80 years old in good health. Both conserved end residues are trimmed from each CDR3. Each record gives: V gene, J gene, CDR3 protein.

TRBV7-2,.,ASSPQGQSSYEQY
TRBV6-1,TRBJ1-2,ASSDSTGPEYGYT
TRBV10-3,TRBJ2-7,AIRETGSYEQY
TRBV4-3,TRBJ1-2,ASGYRGSYGYT
TRBV18,TRBJ2-7,ASSPPEADRGPGEQY
TRBV6-6,TRBJ1-1,ASSLPVAEAF
TRBV7-8,TRBJ1-1,ASSSPWGNTEAF
TRBV3-1,TRBJ1-1,ASSLGRINTEAF
TRBV15,TRBJ1-3,ATSKSRDGYSGNTIY
TRBV19,TRBJ1-5,ASSNPLPSQPQH
TRBV19,TRBJ1-5,ASRIRSNQPQH
TRBV12-3/TRBV12-4,TRBJ2-3,ASSFQGSASTDTQY
TRBV6-2/TRBV6-3,TRBJ2-1,ASSYSRGGPHSNNEQF
TRBV5-1,TRBJ2-2,ASSLEAGTGERF
TRBV10-3,TRBJ1-5,AISAAAGSQH
TRBV6-2/TRBV6-3,TRBJ1-4,ASRPGKGASEKLF
TRBV18,TRBJ1-2,ASSQPGQRRPNYGYT
TRBV20-1,TRBJ2-1,SAIQGTSEQF
TRBV24-1,TRBJ2-3,ATSGRGPDTQY
TRBV5-1,TRBJ2-3,ASSSQTADTQY
TRBV27,TRBJ1-1,ASSFGTGDTEAF
TRBV5-6,TRBJ2-7,ASSLAGPSSYEQY
TRBV10-3,TRBJ2-5,AIRGQGGETQY
TRBV9,TRBJ2-1,ASSPPSGTGGYNEQF
TRBV5-1,TRBJ1-2,ASSLAVLGNYGYT
TRBV12-3/TRBV12-4,TRBJ1-1,ASSRDRVSNTEAF
TRBV7-9,TRBJ2-5,ASSSLGGIKETQY
TRBV20-1,TRBJ1-5,SARDTGNNQPQH
TRBV24-1,TRBJ1-5,ATSGTAYQPQH
TRBV25-1,TRBJ1-5,ASSESAGAGQPQH
TRBV19,TRBJ2-3,ASRPTSGEQQY
TRBV10-3,TRBJ2-1,AISESGLADFYNEQF
TRBV12-3/TRBV12-4,TRBJ2-3,ASSRYLSSGGRTDAQY
TRBV27,TRBJ2-1,ASSRDYNKQF
TRBV19,TRBJ2-1,ASSASGGGEQF
TRBV7-2,TRBJ1-6,ASSSQGAGDSPLH
TRBV3-1,TRBJ2-2,ASSQLQGRGTGELF
TRBV30,TRBJ1-5,AWSVRARPGQPQH
TRBV5-1,TRBJ2-1,ASSDGRLAGANYNEQF
TRBV9,TRBJ2-3,ASSVGVQVDGPDTQY
TRBV5-1,TRBJ1-5,ANSLAPGGGGNQPQH
TRBV11-2,TRBJ2-7,ASSTDSHYEQY
TRBV20-1,TRBJ2-7,SARGDRRLNEQY
TRBV6-6,TRBJ1-2,ASSDQGRSNYGYT
TRBV5-1,TRBJ2-5,ASSPSPGGKQETQY
TRBV7-2,TRBJ2-1,ASSLNSGGVSEQF
TRBV20-1,TRBJ2-3,SAVTVQAAADMQY